In its sample, the clone carrying this T cell receptor beta chain was seen many times. Antigen unknown. This entry is derived from a study of CD8+ T cells in alopecia areata. Study as a whole: Treatment comprised oral tofacitinib, 5 to 10 mg twice daily, in treated patients. Tofacitinib lasted 6 to 18 months, then 6 months off drug.

CDR1 and CDR2 (germline): LNHDA, SQIVND (reference sequence). Trimming pared 4 bases from V and 4 bases from J, leaving 13 bases between. The CDR3 is made up of 15 amino acids. Whole-study findings and limits: The study found higher clonality in lesional than normal scalp, especially in alopecia totalis/universalis.

Following extraction, RNA underwent reverse transcription to cDNA, which served as the sequencing template. Produced via immunoSEQ multiplex PCR; TCRdb's table is partial and in-frame only. Counted here are fewer than 200,000 clones, about 72% occurring once; the ten biggest clones make up more than 9.5%. PBMCs, the starting material, were the source of sorted CD4+ and CD8+ T cells. The genes are TRBV19 and TRBJ2-2; D is possibly TRBD2 (7 bases). The sequencing used CD8+ T cells sorted from blood, collected at week 0. The receptor was isolated from a human donor with alopecia areata. CDR3 DNA sequence: TGTGCCAGTAGTACCCGGGGGGCGGGCACCGGGGAGCTGTTTTTT. This gives the protein CASSTRGAGTGELFF.